A selection of T cell receptor beta chains follows, all from one sample in a study of neurological immune-mediated disorders. TCRdb re-derived calls from the 5' RACE reads in MiXCR, one entry per CDR3 protein. Of approximately 51,000 distinct CDR3 sequences listed, about 3% are singletons. What was sequenced was PBMCs. Source of these receptors: a man between 35 and 55 years old with multiple sclerosis. The CDR3 runs from the conserved cysteine through the conserved F or W. Only some rows state a clone size, as once, few, many or a class for expanded clones.

clone_size	v_call	j_call	cdr3_aa
few	TRBV20-1	TRBJ1-1	CSASIRGGTGMNTEAFF
few	TRBV20-1	TRBJ2-5	CSAVTLGPEETQYF
-	TRBV2	TRBJ2-7	CASSEALTGDEQYF
many	TRBV12-3/TRBV12-4	TRBJ2-7	CASSLGRGTTYEQYF
many	TRBV5-1	TRBJ2-3	CASSLNERGAVDTQYF
few	TRBV4-1	TRBJ1-5	CASSQQPNVVSNQPQNF
many	TRBV7-9	TRBJ2-5	CASSLQPETQYF
many	TRBV12-3/TRBV12-4	TRBJ2-1	CASSPGTVYNEQFF
many	TRBV5-1	TRBJ2-1	CASSVGGGTYNEQFF
many	TRBV5-1	TRBJ2-3	CASSLGLAGGLSLGDTQYF
many	TRBV6-2/TRBV6-3	TRBJ2-3	CASGEGIADTQYF
many	TRBV29-1	TRBJ2-7	CSVGGEYEQYF
many	TRBV18	TRBJ2-7	CASSPEGYEQYF
few	TRBV28	TRBJ1-2	CASSSDTKAYGYTF
-	TRBV20-1	TRBJ1-2	CSAHRGGNYGYTF
many	TRBV2	TRBJ2-7	CASSGQRGASYEQYF
-	TRBV18	TRBJ2-7	CASSRSTSEQYF
many	TRBV12-3/TRBV12-4	TRBJ1-5	CASSSPYQPQHF
-	TRBV4-1	TRBJ1-5	CASSQDLAQYVQPQNF
many	TRBV20-1	TRBJ2-1	CSGPGSYNEQFF
many	TRBV6-6	TRBJ2-2	CASSPYPPTGGFGELFF
many	TRBV4-1	TRBJ2-7	CASSQEPGGSPYEQYF
many	TRBV20-1	TRBJ2-5	CSASLIGARRQTQYF
many	TRBV7-2	TRBJ2-1	CASSPFGGEQFF
many	TRBV7-6	TRBJ1-1	CASSLEGREDTEAFF
many	TRBV29-1	TRBJ2-5	CSVEGATGQETQYF
many	TRBV12-3/TRBV12-4	TRBJ2-7	CASSDRGAYEQYF
many	TRBV7-7	TRBJ2-5	CASSLAGPQETQYF
many	TRBV10-3	TRBJ2-7	CAISDETYEQYF
many	TRBV18	TRBJ1-5	CASSPNTRDQPQHF
many	TRBV11-1	TRBJ2-7	CASSLLGYEQYF
many	TRBV20-1	TRBJ2-1	CSAETLGQGRVVSYNEQFF
many	TRBV7-9	TRBJ1-6	CASSLPRGNSPLHF
many	TRBV10-3	TRBJ1-6	CATRTGGDNSPLNF
many	TRBV27	TRBJ2-7	CASSFKDISYEQYF
-	TRBV12-3/TRBV12-4	TRBJ2-1	CASTFWDRADEQFF
many	TRBV4-1	TRBJ1-5	CASSQDPSAGGRNQPQHF
-	TRBV15	TRBJ2-1	CATSRSPGEQFF
many	TRBV10-1	TRBJ2-5	CASSESGRLETQYF
many	TRBV20-1	TRBJ1-4	CSAKTGGIGEKLFF
many	TRBV20-1	TRBJ2-3	CSARERGGHGDTQYF
many	TRBV7-2	TRBJ2-5	CASSSTSFQETQYF
many	TRBV20-1	TRBJ2-1	CSAGLNSGSLSEQFF
many	TRBV24-1	TRBJ2-7	CATSVGQGGEQYF